This TCR beta chain was recorded in a study of blood T cell repertoires in COVID-19 (dated by TCRdb to 2018 to 2021). About the full investigation: The collaborator samples originated in the United States, Italy and Spain and spanned the acute and convalescent phases of COVID-19. The prospective study material was composed of cDNA or gDNA derived from T cells, B-cell-depleted T cells, or PBMCs. The repertoires were released in a freely available public database intended as a resource for research on the immune response to SARS-CoV-2. Deeply sampled blood TCRbeta repertoires from subjects exposed to, actively infected with, or recovered from COVID-19 were included in the dataset. The sample metadata nearly always contained a de-identified subject ID, COVID-19 status, age in years and sex. Samples came from the ongoing ImmuneRACE study (first 160 participants) plus 1,254 subjects from 6 global collaborators. Where available, HLA class I and class II types were taken from metadata supplied by the sample provider and were not determined by assay-based typing. Overall study results and their limits: How much clinical and demographic metadata was included differed by source and by participant, and the metadata was provided uncurated.

Trimming takes 4 bases off V and 3 bases off J; junction bases not matched to a gene: 2. CDR1 and CDR2 (KGHSH, LQKENI) derive from the germline V gene. The CDR3 spans 13 residues, from the cysteine through the phenylalanine. Kept here is only the CDR3 DNA, which spans 39 bases and is read in frame from base 1. Whole blood was collected in K2EDTA tubes by collaborating institutions according to the institutions' own protocols. For TCRbeta analysis, collaborators shipped samples as frozen whole blood, isolated PBMCs, or DNA extracted from either of those sample types. Note on this clone: Its recognized antigen is unknown. Per-base qualities were not stored, and no clone one base away is much larger.

The immunoSEQ Assay, a bias-controlled multiplex PCR, was used to amplify TCRbeta CDR3 regions from genomic DNA. Per the authors' processing: Within the assay, amplification of reference gene primers was used to estimate how many nucleated cells each sample contained. To quantify the absolute abundance of each unique TCRbeta CDR3 rearrangement, sequence reads were collapsed and filtered. For each sample, productive Simpson clonality was calculated as the square root of Simpson's diversity index over productive rearrangements. TCRdb mirrors the immuneACCESS table, restricted to in-frame sequences. Some clones are absent from its copies; in checked studies, under half trace to an unresolved V gene, and the reason for the others is unknown. That table furnishes V, J and clone size, whereas the DNA furnished D and trimming. In this sample the table shows 250,000 to 350,000 clones, over 70% of which occur a single time. Of the sample, 1% to 1.5% falls within the top ten clones.

The chain uses TRBV18 and TRBJ2-5, with 7 junctional bases fitting TRBD1. The specimen sequenced was peripheral blood. The clonotype was recovered from a woman between 45 and 65 years old with acute or convalescent COVID-19. At the DNA level, the sequence is TGTGCCAGCTCACTGACAGGGAAAGAGACCCAGTACTTC. This sequence encodes CASSLTGKETQYF.